This TCR beta chain appears in the sequencing data of a study of T cells after somatic rescue of genetic block. V dropped 9 bases and J dropped 4; count of bases not matched to a gene: 9. Germline CDR1 reads SNHLY; CDR2 reads FYNNEI. The CDR3 contains 15 residues. The assay was immunoSEQ multiplex PCR, and TCRdb's table has in-frame clones only and misses some. Here the sample spans 14,000 to 15,000 clones, 72% being singletons. This chain uses TRBV2 with TRBJ2-2; TRBD2 matches at 9 bases. The TCR originated in a boy younger than 18. Input material: peripheral blood mononuclear cells (PBMCs). CDR3 in DNA: TGTGCCAGGGGGCCGACTAGCGGTTTCACCGGGGAGCTGTTTTTT. Residues: CARGPTSGFTGELFF.